The 13 T cell receptor beta chains in this list originate from one sample, sequenced in a study of control samples from healthy donors and cancer patients. The protocol was immunoSEQ multiplex PCR, while the TCRdb copy is restricted to in-frame clones and leaves out a portion. Altogether about 140,000 clones are present, around 90% being singletons, with the ten largest covering 1.5% to 2%. The sequenced material came from blood. The receptors shown here come from a man aged 18-30 years in good health.

V usage is TRBV28 and J usage is TRBJ2-7; 9 nucleotides agree with TRBD2. Losses at the gene ends were 3 bases for V and 3 bases for J; bases not matched to a gene: 9. This CDR3 has 16 residues. Germline CDR1 is MDHEN and CDR2 is SYDVKM. Written as DNA, the CDR3 is TGTGCCAGCAGTTTGGGCCTAGCGGGGCCTCGCTACGAGCAGTACTTC. Translated, it gives CASSLGLAGPRYEQYF.

V is TRBV2 and J is TRBJ1-5; D is perhaps TRBD1 (6 bases). There are 15 residues in the CDR3. Germline V gene lookup returns CDR1 SNHLY and CDR2 FYNNEI. V dropped 5 bases and J dropped 0 bases, with 11 bases sitting between them. The CDR3 loop reads CASSQGHLSNQPQHF. In DNA form, the CDR3 reads TGTGCCAGCAGTCAGGGACATCTTAGCAATCAGCCCCAGCATTTT.

V gene TRBV21-1 combines with J gene TRBJ1-5. TRBV21-1 is annotated as a pseudogene. The CDR3 extends over 16 amino acids. In DNA form, the CDR3 reads TGTGCCAGCAGCGGTCCAAAGGTAGAATTCAATCAGCCCCAGCATTTT. Amino acid sequence: CASSGPKVEFNQPQHF.

The chain recombines TRBV18 with TRBJ1-6; D remains ambiguous. Trimming took 2 bases from V and 14 from J, leaving 10 bases between them. Germline V lookup: CDR1 KGHSH, CDR2 LQKENI. This CDR3 has 12 residues. DNA of the CDR3: TGTGCCAGCTCACCAAAAGAACTGGCCCTCCACTTT. Translated, it gives CASSPKELALHF.

J is TRBJ1-5 and V is TRBV20-1; D is undetermined. This CDR3 region has 14 residues. Germline-derived CDR1 and CDR2 are DFQATT and SNEGSKA (reference sequence). Trimming left V 3 bases short and J 2 bases short, with 11 bases between. Written as DNA, the CDR3 is TGCAGTGCTAGTAGATACGGGGGCAATCAGCCCCAGCATTTT. It translates to CSASRYGGNQPQHF.

This chain connects TRBV2 to TRBJ2-5; 10 nucleotides align to TRBD2. The CDR3 covers 15 residues. J gave up 0 bases and V 6 bases, and 4 bases lay outside the gene matches. CDR1 and CDR2 (germline): SNHLY, FYNNEI. CDR3 coding DNA: TGTGCCAGCAGGATTAGCGGGGGGAACCAAGAGACCCAGTACTTC. Its protein is CASRISGGNQETQYF.

The chain has TRBV9 and TRBJ1-1; no clear D. Germline lookup yields CDR1 SGDLS and CDR2 YYNGEE. V lost 0 bases and J 4 bases, leaving 10 bases between the germline ends. This CDR3 contains 14 residues. The CDR3 loop is CASSVVEGFTEAFF. For the CDR3, the DNA is TGTGCCAGCAGCGTAGTGGAAGGGTTCACTGAAGCTTTCTTT.

The V call is TRBV7-3, the J call TRBJ1-4; perhaps TRBD1 as D (6 bases). Germline CDR1 reads SGHTA; CDR2 reads FQGTGA. Trimming took 0 bases from V and 7 from J, leaving 12 bases between them. The CDR3 runs 15 residues. DNA for the CDR3: TGTGCCAGCAGCTTAACAGGGGGTTCCGGTGAAAAACTGTTTTTT. It translates to CASSLTGGSGEKLFF.

The rearrangement links TRBV30 to TRBJ1-6; D possibly corresponds to TRBD1 (5 bases). Trimming took 1 base from V and 7 from J, leaving 11 bases between them. CDR1 and CDR2 (germline): GTSNPN, SVGIG (reference sequence). The CDR3 consists of 14 residues. The CDR3 coding sequence is TGTGCCTGGAGTGCCGGACAATCAAATTCACCCCTCCACTTT. The encoded protein is CAWSAGQSNSPLHF.

The CDR3 DNA is TGTGCCAGCAGTACCGATGACAGGGGCGATGCCTACGAGCAGTACTTC. This sequence encodes CASSTDDRGDAYEQYF. The chain employs TRBV6-2 or TRBV6-3 and TRBJ2-7; 8 bases match TRBD1. V dropped 5 bases and J dropped 2; count of bases not matched to a gene: 11. This CDR3 has 16 residues. The germline V gene has CDR1 MNHEY and CDR2 SVGEGT.

This chain joins TRBV24-1 and TRBJ2-1, with 8 bases that match TRBD2. Germline V CDR1 and CDR2: KGHDR, SFDVKD. V lost 1 base and J lost 4; bases outside the gene matches: 5. This CDR3 contains 16 residues. CDR3 DNA: TGTGCCACCAGTGATTTAGCGGGGGCCGCTTACAATGAGCAGTTCTTC. The encoded protein is CATSDLAGAAYNEQFF.

The chain links TRBV28 to TRBJ1-4; D is perhaps TRBD1 (6 bases). V shed 4 bases and J shed 7 bases, with 16 bases lying between them. This CDR3 is 15 amino acids long. Germline V gene data show CDR1 as MDHEN and CDR2 as SYDVKM. This CDR3 is CASSSPGAEAEKLFF. The CDR3 nucleotides read TGTGCCAGCAGTTCCCCAGGGGCCGAAGCTGAAAAACTGTTTTTT.

The chain joins TRBV5-4 to TRBJ2-3; D could derive from TRBD1 or TRBD2 (5 bases each). Germline-derived CDR1 and CDR2 are SGHNT and YYREEE (reference sequence). This CDR3 region has 13 residues. The V and J ends lost 7 bases and 5 bases respectively, with 14 bases between them. The CDR3 protein is CASRGAGRDTQYF. The CDR3 coding sequence is TGTGCCAGCCGGGGCGCAGGGAGAGATACGCAGTATTTT.